The rows below give T cell receptor beta chains drawn from one sample of a study of blood T cell repertoires in COVID-19. Some clones are missing from TCRdb's copy, which holds only in-frame ones; the method was immunoSEQ multiplex PCR. The table records 40,000 to 50,000 clones, more than 75% of them present only once. Input material: peripheral blood. The receptor set was obtained from a human donor in a cohort sampled during active COVID-19. The CDR3 runs from the conserved cysteine through the conserved F or W. The D gene is left open where the match is weak. Rows give clone size only sometimes, using once, few, many, or a class for an expanded clone.

V gene,CDR3 length,D gene,clone size,J gene,CDR3 protein,CDR3 DNA
TRBV3-1/TRBV3-2,12,.,few,TRBJ2-7,CASGQGPLGTRF,TGTGCCAGCGGGCAAGGGCCCTTGGGGACTCGCTTC
TRBV24-1,16,TRBD1,.,TRBJ2-5,CATSEGRGFGQETQYF,TGTGCCACCAGTGAAGGCAGGGGGTTTGGACAAGAGACCCAGTACTTC
TRBV3-1/TRBV3-2,14,TRBD1,.,TRBJ2-7,CASSHYRGQGEQYF,TGTGCCAGCAGCCACTACAGGGGTCAGGGCGAGCAGTACTTC
TRBV27,15,.,.,TRBJ1-4,CASSLNGASNEKLFF,TGTGCCAGCAGTTTAAACGGAGCAAGTAATGAAAAACTGTTTTTT
TRBV28,13,.,.,TRBJ2-4,CASTSPIFDIQYF,TGTGCCAGCACAAGCCCAATTTTCGACATTCAGTACTTC
TRBV19,15,.,.,TRBJ1-5,CASSTGGGNNQPQHF,TGTGCCAGTAGTACGGGGGGGGGAAACAATCAGCCCCAGCATTTT
TRBV21-1,16,.,.,TRBJ2-6,CASSKEGVPGANVLTF,TGTGCCAGCAGCAAAGAGGGGGTACCTGGGGCCAACGTCCTGACTTTC
TRBV10-3,12,TRBD2,.,TRBJ2-3,CAGGTGTDTQYF,TGTGCGGGGGGGACCGGGACAGATACGCAGTATTTT
TRBV5-1,16,.,.,TRBJ2-5,CASSPWTERLQETQYF,TGCGCCAGCAGCCCCTGGACAGAAAGGCTACAAGAGACCCAGTACTTC
TRBV9,17,TRBD2,.,TRBJ2-7,CASSVGASGLLGDEQYF,TGTGCCAGCAGCGTAGGGGCTAGCGGGCTTCTAGGGGACGAGCAGTACTTC
TRBV6-1,14,TRBD1,.,TRBJ2-5,CASSEVQGGGTQYF,TGTGCCAGCAGTGAAGTACAGGGGGGAGGGACCCAGTACTTC
TRBV27,16,TRBD2,.,TRBJ2-1,CASSQIGAGEGNEQFF,TGTGCCAGCAGCCAAATCGGGGCGGGAGAGGGAAATGAGCAGTTCTTC
TRBV4-1,18,TRBD2,few,TRBJ2-1,CASSQDSTSGQILGEQFF,TGCGCCAGCAGCCAAGATAGTACTAGCGGGCAAATTTTGGGTGAGCAGTTCTTC
TRBV4-2,14,.,.,TRBJ2-7,CASSQESGAYEQYF,TGTGCCAGCAGCCAAGAATCAGGGGCGTACGAGCAGTACTTC
TRBV6-1,17,TRBD2,.,TRBJ2-1,CASSGRTSGPSYNEQFF,TGTGCCAGCAGTGGCCGGACTAGCGGGCCCTCCTACAATGAGCAGTTCTTC
TRBV18,14,.,.,TRBJ2-1,CASSPLTIDNEQFF,TGTGCCAGCTCACCACTCACCATAGACAATGAGCAGTTCTTC
TRBV4-1,19,TRBD2,.,TRBJ2-1,CASSQDQLAGSGEHNEQFF,TGCGCCAGCAGCCAAGATCAACTAGCGGGGTCCGGGGAGCACAATGAGCAGTTCTTC
TRBV7-9,13,.,.,TRBJ2-7,CASSPTVSYEQYF,TGTGCCAGCAGCCCGACAGTTTCCTACGAGCAGTACTTC